These 10 T cell receptor beta chains were sequenced from one sample in a study of cytomegalovirus exposure and HLA in healthy donors. The PCR made use of 60 Vbeta and 13 Jbeta primers. Assay: immunoSEQ multiplex PCR; the TCRdb copy retains only in-frame clones and omits some. Among approximately 220,000 clones listed, roughly 85% were seen once. The source material was PBMCs. The receptors were sampled from a male donor in good health and CMV-seronegative.

The chain carries TRBV6-5 and TRBJ1-6; perhaps TRBD1 as D (5 bases). Germline assignment: CDR1 MNHEY and CDR2 SVGAGI. V was trimmed by 1 base and J by 6 bases, leaving 10 bases between them. The CDR3 consists of 15 residues. CDR3 nucleotides: TGTGCCAGCAGTTACTTACGACAGTCTAATTCACCCCTCCACTTT. Protein product: CASSYLRQSNSPLHF.

This clone was recorded only once. V and J are TRBV9 and TRBJ1-1; 7 bases match TRBD1. Germline CDR1 is SGDLS and CDR2 is YYNGEE. This CDR3 region has 14 residues. V shed 3 bases and J 10 bases; nucleotides not matched to a gene: 12. The CDR3 region is CASSAQGGLTRAFF. CDR3 nucleotide sequence: TGTGCCAGCAGCGCCCAGGGGGGTCTAACCCGAGCTTTCTTT.

The chain couples TRBV7-2 to TRBJ2-7; D is unresolved. CDR3 size: 13 residues. CDR1 SGHTA and CDR2 FQGNSA come from the germline V gene. Trimming took off 0 bases at V and 6 bases at J, with 9 bases between the two ends. The CDR3 DNA sequence: TGTGCCAGCAGCTTAGCGCTAGTCGGCGAGCAGTACTTC. Its protein product is CASSLALVGEQYF.

The CDR3 nucleotides are TGTGCCAGCAGTTACCAAGGGGGGACAGTCGGTGAAAAACTGTTTTTT. This encodes CASSYQGGTVGEKLFF. This chain connects TRBV6-6 to TRBJ1-4; TRBD1 matches at 7 bases. The CDR3 is made up of 16 amino acids. CDR1 MNHNY and CDR2 SVGAGI come from the germline V gene (reference sequence). Germline trimming cut 2 bases from V and 7 bases from J; bases unmatched to any gene: 10.

The chain employs TRBV4-3 and TRBJ1-1, with D possibly TRBD1 on 6 matching bases. Germline loops: CDR1 LGHNA, CDR2 YSLEER. The germline V and J ends were trimmed by 4 bases and 0 bases, with 12 bases remaining between them. This CDR3 has 15 residues. The DNA of the CDR3 is TGCGCCAGCAGCCTTACCGGGACATTGAACACTGAAGCTTTCTTT. Encoded protein: CASSLTGTLNTEAFF.

This clone is judged medium-sized (0.01 to 0.1%). The chain employs TRBV25-1 and TRBJ2-4, with 7 bases that match TRBD1. The CDR3 contains 15 residues. Germline V gives CDR1 MGHDK, CDR2 SYGVNS. V gave up 2 bases and J gave up 5 bases; unmatched junction bases: 6. The CDR3 reads CASSEGKGAENIQYF. The CDR3 bases are TGTGCCAGCAGTGAAGGAAAGGGGGCTGAAAACATTCAGTACTTC.

As DNA, the CDR3 is TGTGCCAGCAGCTTCTTTAGCACCACAGATACGCAGTATTTT. Translated: CASSFFSTTDTQYF. The chain uses TRBV7-2 and TRBJ2-3; D gene unclear. Trimming took 3 bases from V and 2 from J, leaving 9 bases between them. The length of the CDR3 is 14 residues. The germline V gene encodes CDR1 SGHTA and CDR2 FQGNSA.

The rearrangement uses TRBV9 and TRBJ2-2; D is undetermined. V lost 2 bases and J 5 bases, leaving 13 bases between the germline ends. This CDR3 has 15 residues. Per the germline V gene, CDR1 is SGDLS and CDR2 is YYNGEE. The CDR3 loop is CASSVGGDLTGELFF. For the CDR3, the DNA is TGTGCCAGCAGCGTCGGCGGTGATTTGACCGGGGAGCTGTTTTTT. The whole variable domain, remainder taken from reference TRBV9 and TRBJ2-2, is DSGVTQTPKHLITATGQRVTLRCSPRSGDLSVYWYQQSLDQGLQFLIQYYNGEERAKGNILERFSAQQFPDLHSELNLSSLELGDSALYFCASSVGGDLTGELFFGEGSRLTVL.

The rearrangement joins TRBV11-3 to TRBJ2-7; 7 bases are shared with TRBD2. Per germline, CDR1 SGHNT and CDR2 YENEEA. This CDR3 has 14 residues. Trimming cost V 5 bases and J 7 bases; bases outside gene matches: 11. For the CDR3, the DNA is TGTGCCAGCAGCCCAGGGAGGACTAGTGAGGAGCAGTACTTC. It translates to CASSPGRTSEEQYF.

This rearrangement joins TRBV19 to TRBJ1-6; the match to TRBD1 covers 7 bases. Germline loops: CDR1 LNHDA, CDR2 SQIVND (reference sequence). This CDR3 region has 15 residues. With 6 bases clipped from V and 6 bases from J, the junction kept 8 bases outside the gene matches. The CDR3 loop reads CASRIPGQPNSPLHF. The CDR3 DNA reads TGTGCCAGTAGAATTCCGGGACAGCCTAATTCACCCCTCCACTTT.